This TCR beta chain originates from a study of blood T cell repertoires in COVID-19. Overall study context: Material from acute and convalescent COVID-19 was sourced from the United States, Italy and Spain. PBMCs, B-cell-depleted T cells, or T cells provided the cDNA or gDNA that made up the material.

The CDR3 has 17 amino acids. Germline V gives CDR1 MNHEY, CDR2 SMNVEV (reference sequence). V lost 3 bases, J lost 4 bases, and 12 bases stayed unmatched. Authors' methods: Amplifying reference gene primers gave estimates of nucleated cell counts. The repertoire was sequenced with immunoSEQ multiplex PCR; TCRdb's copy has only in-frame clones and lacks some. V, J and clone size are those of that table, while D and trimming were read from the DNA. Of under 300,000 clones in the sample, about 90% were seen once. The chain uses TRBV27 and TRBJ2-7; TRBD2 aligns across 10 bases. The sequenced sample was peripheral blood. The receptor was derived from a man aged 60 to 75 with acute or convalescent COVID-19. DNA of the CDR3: TGTGCCAGCAGTTTCAAACGCGCCGGGACTAGCGCATACGAGCAGTACTTC. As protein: CASSFKRAGTSAYEQYF.